This is a list of T cell receptor beta chains from one sample in a study of long-term antiretroviral therapy in people with HIV. Repertoires were generated with immunoSEQ multiplex PCR, while TCRdb's copy carries only in-frame clones and drops some. Here the sample spans about 50,000 clones, about 86% being singletons. Sequenced here: unsorted PBMCs, sampled 0.8 years after starting antiretroviral therapy. These receptors all stem from a woman aged 18-29 years with HIV. Each CDR3 is given with its conserved first and last residue. D genes are given only for firm matches. Clone size is shown for a subset of rows, as once, few, many or a class of expanded clone.

TRBV25-1	few	TRBD1	TRBJ2-7	CASSEDRGQDEQYF	TGTGCCAGCAGTGAAGACAGGGGGCAGGACGAGCAGTACTTC
TRBV5-4	.	TRBD1	TRBJ1-3	CASSLGRGLSGNTIYF	TGTGCCAGCAGCTTGGGCAGGGGGCTCTCTGGAAACACCATATATTTT
TRBV28	.	.	TRBJ1-2	CASSYDGAGYGYTF	TGTGCCAGCAGTTACGACGGGGCAGGCTATGGCTACACCTTC
TRBV4-1	.	.	TRBJ2-7	CASSQGGGPSYEQYF	TGCGCCAGCAGCCAAGGAGGCGGTCCCTCCTACGAGCAGTACTTC
TRBV19	.	.	TRBJ2-7	CASSMGSTTYEQYF	TGTGCCAGTAGTATGGGTTCGACCACATACGAGCAGTACTTC
TRBV5-1	.	TRBD2	TRBJ2-1	CASRPLHGGGLASNEQFF	TGCGCCAGCAGACCTTTACACGGAGGGGGACTAGCGAGCAATGAGCAGTTCTTC
TRBV7-3	.	TRBD2	TRBJ2-1	CASTVTGLAGNTNEQFF	TGTGCCAGCACCGTTACCGGACTAGCGGGAAACACCAATGAGCAGTTCTTC
TRBV6-6	.	.	TRBJ2-5	CASSLITETQYF	TGTGCCAGCAGTCTAATCACGGAGACCCAGTACTTC
TRBV5-1	.	TRBD1	TRBJ1-1	CASSLRQGNTEAFF	TGCGCCAGCAGCCTGAGACAGGGGAACACTGAAGCTTTCTTT
TRBV18	.	.	TRBJ1-5	CASSPTQSNSNQPQHF	TGTGCCAGCTCACCGACACAAAGCAATAGCAATCAGCCCCAGCATTTT
TRBV10-3	.	.	TRBJ2-5	CAISESLRTQYF	TGTGCCATCAGTGAGTCGTTGAGGACCCAGTACTTC
TRBV27	once	.	TRBJ2-7	CARSFDRDYPYEQYF	TGTGCCAGAAGTTTCGACAGAGACTACCCCTACGAGCAGTACTTC
TRBV5-4	.	.	TRBJ2-5	CASSSAGSGASKTQYF	TGTGCCAGCAGCTCCGCAGGTTCCGGCGCGAGCAAGACCCAGTACTTC
TRBV28	.	.	TRBJ2-7	CASSLPLYEQYF	TGTGCCAGCAGTCTTCCGCTCTACGAGCAGTACTTC
TRBV9	.	TRBD2	TRBJ2-3	CASSAVTSGRGDTQYF	TGTGCCAGCAGCGCCGTGACTAGCGGGAGAGGAGATACGCAGTATTTT
TRBV7-6	.	TRBD1	TRBJ1-1	CASSARQGPNTEAFF	TGTGCCAGCAGCGCCCGACAGGGGCCAAACACTGAAGCTTTCTTT
TRBV9	.	.	TRBJ2-2	CASSVVGSGELFF	TGTGCCAGCAGCGTAGTTGGGTCGGGGGAGCTGTTTTTT
TRBV5-1	.	.	TRBJ2-3	CASSSSTATQYF	TGCGCCAGCAGCTCATCCACGGCTACGCAGTATTTT
TRBV27	.	.	TRBJ2-5	CASSLLQKETQYF	TGTGCCAGCAGTTTGTTACAGAAAGAGACCCAGTACTTC
TRBV21-1	.	.	TRBJ2-2	CASSTGQGYFGELFF	TGTGCCAGCAGCACGGGACAGGGATACTTCGGGGAGCTGTTTTTT
TRBV18	.	TRBD2	TRBJ2-2	CASSPRRTSGTAASTGELFF	TGTGCCAGCTCACCAAGAAGAACTAGCGGGACCGCAGCGAGCACCGGGGAGCTGTTTTTT
TRBV6-5	.	.	TRBJ2-5	CASSYSTRGLPETQYF	TGTGCCAGCAGTTACTCGACTCGAGGGCTTCCAGAGACCCAGTACTTC
TRBV13	.	.	TRBJ2-5	CASSWKETQYF	TGTGCCAGCAGCTGGAAAGAGACCCAGTACTTC
TRBV28	.	.	TRBJ2-1	CASSLGGGGDYNEQFF	TGTGCCAGCAGTTTAGGGGGTGGCGGGGACTACAATGAGCAGTTCTTC
TRBV28	.	.	TRBJ2-5	CASTPGGQETQYF	TGTGCCAGCACCCCAGGTGGGCAAGAGACCCAGTACTTC
TRBV7-2	.	TRBD1	TRBJ2-3	CASSLGGQNTDTQYF	TGTGCCAGCAGCTTAGGGGGACAGAACACAGATACGCAGTATTTT
TRBV9	.	.	TRBJ1-5	CASSVGVSPQPQHF	TGTGCCAGCAGCGTAGGGGTGAGCCCGCAGCCCCAGCATTTT
TRBV6-1	.	.	TRBJ1-1	CASSEVPMLNTEAFF	TGTGCCAGCAGTGAAGTCCCTATGCTGAACACTGAAGCTTTCTTT
TRBV14	.	.	TRBJ2-7	CASSQDGGLYEQYF	TGTGCCAGCAGCCAAGATGGAGGCCTCTACGAGCAGTACTTC
TRBV28	.	.	TRBJ2-6	CASSSANVLTF	TGTGCCAGCAGTTCAGCCAACGTCCTGACTTTC
TRBV5-6	.	TRBD1	TRBJ1-1	CASSYTGTGVAFF	TGTGCCAGCAGCTATACCGGGACAGGTGTGGCTTTCTTT
TRBV29-1	.	TRBD2	TRBJ2-4	CSVKREGKNIQYF	TGCAGCGTGAAGCGGGAGGGAAAAAACATTCAGTACTTC
TRBV18	.	.	TRBJ2-4	CASSPDRVAKNIQYF	TGTGCCAGCTCACCAGACAGAGTAGCCAAAAACATTCAGTACTTC
TRBV7-9	.	TRBD1	TRBJ1-4	CASSLPYRGNEKLFF	TGTGCCAGCAGCTTACCATACAGGGGTAATGAAAAACTGTTTTTT
TRBV25-1	.	.	TRBJ2-2	CASKVGVGNTGELFF	TGTGCCAGCAAAGTGGGGGTGGGTAACACCGGGGAGCTGTTTTTT
TRBV18	.	.	TRBJ2-3	CASSPRAVTDTQYF	TGTGCCAGCTCACCAAGGGCCGTCACAGATACGCAGTATTTT
TRBV28	once	TRBD1	TRBJ1-5	CASSFEDRGYQPQHF	TGTGCCAGCAGTTTTGAGGACAGGGGTTATCAGCCCCAGCATTTT
TRBV5-4	.	TRBD2	TRBJ2-1	CASSLGFSGEEQFF	TGTGCCAGCAGCTTAGGTTTTAGCGGGGAAGAGCAGTTCTTC
TRBV6-1	.	.	TRBJ2-3	CASSEERPRNIDTQYF	TGTGCCAGCAGTGAAGAGAGGCCCCGAAATATAGATACGCAGTATTTT
TRBV5-1	once	.	TRBJ2-3	CASSPGTPPDTQYF	TGCGCCAGCAGCCCCGGGACCCCTCCAGATACGCAGTATTTT
TRBV4-3	.	.	TRBJ2-1	CASSVANEQFF	TGCGCCAGCAGTGTCGCGAATGAGCAGTTCTTC
TRBV9	.	.	TRBJ2-3	CASSVGLPSTDTQYF	TGTGCCAGCAGCGTAGGGCTACCTAGCACAGATACGCAGTATTTT
TRBV10-2	.	TRBD2	TRBJ2-2	CASSGGSLRLDAGELFF	TGCGCCAGCAGCGGCGGGAGCCTCCGGTTAGACGCCGGGGAGCTGTTTTTT
TRBV28	.	.	TRBJ1-5	CASSKVTGLSNQPQHF	TGTGCCAGCAGTAAGGTTACAGGGTTGAGCAATCAGCCCCAGCATTTT
TRBV28	.	.	TRBJ1-5	CASSLHLGQGSQPQHF	TGTGCCAGCAGCCTTCATTTGGGGCAGGGCAGTCAGCCCCAGCATTTT